A selection of T cell receptor beta chains follows, all from one sample in a study of CD8 T cells in ankylosing spondylitis. TCRdb analysed the 5' RACE reads with MiXCR anew, one entry per CDR3 protein. The data hold about 750,000 distinct CDR3 sequences, with 15% to 20% observed a single time. The sequencing sample was made of blood, either unsorted or a sorted T cell fraction (not recorded which). Source of these receptors: a male donor with ankylosing spondylitis. The CDR3 runs from the conserved cysteine through the conserved F or W. D genes are given only for firm matches. The size entry is marked missing in some rows and otherwise reads once, few, many or a size class.

J gene,V gene,clone size,D gene,CDR3 protein,CDR3 DNA
TRBJ1-4,TRBV6-1,few,.,CASSARGGTNEKLFF,TGTGCCAGCAGTGCTCGGGGGGGAACTAATGAAAAACTGTTTTTT
TRBJ2-1,TRBV4-1,.,.,CASSLVGGALNEQFF,TGCGCCAGCAGCCTTGTTGGGGGAGCCCTCAATGAGCAGTTCTTC
TRBJ2-3,TRBV20-1,.,.,CSARDPRGHTDTQYF,TGCAGTGCTAGAGATCCACGGGGTCACACAGATACGCAGTATTTT
TRBJ2-2,TRBV3-1,.,.,CASSQDWARDLAGELFF,TGTGCCAGCAGCCAAGATTGGGCCAGGGACTTGGCCGGGGAGCTGTTTTTT
TRBJ2-1,TRBV2,.,.,CASSDRPNDTYNEQFF,TGTGCCAGCAGTGATCGTCCTAACGACACCTACAATGAGCAGTTCTTC
TRBJ2-2,TRBV20-1,.,TRBD1,CSAPGQGKTGELFF,TGCAGTGCCCCGGGACAGGGGAAGACCGGGGAGCTGTTTTTT
TRBJ1-6,TRBV12-3/TRBV12-4,.,.,CASTLGLGGYSPLHF,TGTGCCAGCACCCTGGGCCTGGGAGGGTATTCACCCCTCCACTTT
TRBJ1-6,TRBV2,.,TRBD1,CASVTGQGGSPLHF,TGTGCCAGCGTCACCGGACAGGGCGGTTCACCCCTCCACTTT
TRBJ2-1,TRBV5-4,few,.,CASMNGDNNEQFF,TGTGCCAGCATGAACGGGGATAACAATGAGCAGTTCTTC
TRBJ1-5,TRBV4-1,few,.,CASSHGGARDSNQPQHF,TGCGCCAGCAGCCATGGAGGGGCGCGGGATAGCAATCAGCCCCAGCATTTT
TRBJ2-1,TRBV6-1,.,.,CASSERLTGNEQFF,TGTGCCAGCAGTGAAAGACTAACGGGCAATGAGCAGTTCTTC
TRBJ2-6,TRBV6-2/TRBV6-3,.,.,CASSDPGSGANVLTF,TGTGCCAGCAGTGATCCAGGGTCAGGGGCCAACGTCCTGACTTTC
TRBJ1-2,TRBV13,few,.,CASSLGLQGLGYGYTF,TGTGCCAGCAGCTTAGGCCTTCAGGGGCTGGGCTATGGCTACACCTTC
TRBJ2-3,TRBV6-1,.,TRBD2,CASRLAGGSTDTQYF,TGTGCCAGCAGACTAGCGGGAGGGAGCACAGATACGCAGTATTTT
TRBJ2-7,TRBV27,.,TRBD1,CASSLSWDRVSYEQYF,TGTGCCAGCAGTTTATCCTGGGACAGGGTGTCCTACGAGCAGTACTTC